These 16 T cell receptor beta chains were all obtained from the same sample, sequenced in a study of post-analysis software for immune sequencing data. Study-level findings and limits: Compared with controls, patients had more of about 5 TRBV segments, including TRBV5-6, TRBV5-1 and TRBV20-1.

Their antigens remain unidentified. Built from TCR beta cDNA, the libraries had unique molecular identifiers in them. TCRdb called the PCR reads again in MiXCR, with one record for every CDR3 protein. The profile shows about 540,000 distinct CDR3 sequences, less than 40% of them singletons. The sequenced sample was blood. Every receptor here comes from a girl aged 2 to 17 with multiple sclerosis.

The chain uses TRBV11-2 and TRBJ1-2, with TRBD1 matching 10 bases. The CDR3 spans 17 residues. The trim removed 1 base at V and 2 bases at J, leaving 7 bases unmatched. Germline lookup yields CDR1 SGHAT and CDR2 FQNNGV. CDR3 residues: CASSLGWSGQGNYGYTF. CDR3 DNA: TGTGCCAGCAGCTTAGGTTGGTCGGGACAGGGGAACTATGGCTACACCTTC.

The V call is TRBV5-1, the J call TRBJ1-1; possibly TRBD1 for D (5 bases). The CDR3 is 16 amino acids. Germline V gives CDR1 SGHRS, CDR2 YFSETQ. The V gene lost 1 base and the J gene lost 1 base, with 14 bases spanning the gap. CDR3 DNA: TGCGCCAGCAGCTTGAAGATCGGGGCGCAGAACACTGAAGCTTTCTTT. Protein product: CASSLKIGAQNTEAFF.

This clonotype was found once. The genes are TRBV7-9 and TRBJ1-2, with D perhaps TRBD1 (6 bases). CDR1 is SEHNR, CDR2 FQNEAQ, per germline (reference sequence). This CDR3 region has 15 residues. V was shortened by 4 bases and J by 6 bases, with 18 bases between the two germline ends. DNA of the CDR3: TGTGCCAGCAGCTCTTCGGGACAACACTCCGATGGCTACACCTTC. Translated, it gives CASSSSGQHSDGYTF.

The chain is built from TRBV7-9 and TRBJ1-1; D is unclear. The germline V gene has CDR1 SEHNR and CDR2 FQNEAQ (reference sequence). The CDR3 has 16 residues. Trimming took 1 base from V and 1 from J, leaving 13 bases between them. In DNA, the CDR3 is TGTGCCAGCAGCTTAGTAGTCGTCTCGGGGAACACTGAAGCTTTCTTT. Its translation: CASSLVVVSGNTEAFF.

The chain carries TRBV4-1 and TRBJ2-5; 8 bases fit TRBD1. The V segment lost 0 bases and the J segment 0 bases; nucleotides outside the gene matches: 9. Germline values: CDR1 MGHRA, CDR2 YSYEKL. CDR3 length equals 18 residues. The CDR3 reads CASSQDPPRTGNQETQYF. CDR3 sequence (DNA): TGCGCCAGCAGCCAAGATCCTCCCCGGACAGGGAACCAAGAGACCCAGTACTTC.

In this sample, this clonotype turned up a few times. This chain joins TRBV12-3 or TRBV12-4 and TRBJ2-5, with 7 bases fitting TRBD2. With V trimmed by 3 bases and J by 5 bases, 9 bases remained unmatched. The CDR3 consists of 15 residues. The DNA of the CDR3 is TGTGCCAGCAGTTTTTTTGCGGGGGAAGGGGAGACCCAGTACTTC. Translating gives CASSFFAGEGETQYF.

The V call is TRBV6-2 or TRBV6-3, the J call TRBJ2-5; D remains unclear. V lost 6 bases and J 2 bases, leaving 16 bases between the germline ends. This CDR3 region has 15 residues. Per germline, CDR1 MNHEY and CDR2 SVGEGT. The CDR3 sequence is CASSPLLDKQETQYF. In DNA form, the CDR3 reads TGTGCCAGCAGCCCCCTTCTGGATAAACAAGAGACCCAGTACTTC.

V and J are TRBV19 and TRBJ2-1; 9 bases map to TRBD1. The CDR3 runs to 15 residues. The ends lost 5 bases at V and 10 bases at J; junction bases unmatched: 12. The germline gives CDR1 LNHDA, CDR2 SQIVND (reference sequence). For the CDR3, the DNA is TGTGCCAGTAGTCGCCCCGGGACAGGGTACCTCGAGCAGTTCTTC. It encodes CASSRPGTGYLEQFF.

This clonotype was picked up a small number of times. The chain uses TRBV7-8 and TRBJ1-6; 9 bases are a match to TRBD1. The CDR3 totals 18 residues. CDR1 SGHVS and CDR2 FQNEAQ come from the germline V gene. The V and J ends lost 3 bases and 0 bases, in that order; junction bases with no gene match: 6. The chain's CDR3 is CASSLGQGFSSYNSPLHF. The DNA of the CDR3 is TGTGCCAGCAGCTTGGGACAGGGTTTTTCCTCCTATAATTCACCCCTCCACTTT.

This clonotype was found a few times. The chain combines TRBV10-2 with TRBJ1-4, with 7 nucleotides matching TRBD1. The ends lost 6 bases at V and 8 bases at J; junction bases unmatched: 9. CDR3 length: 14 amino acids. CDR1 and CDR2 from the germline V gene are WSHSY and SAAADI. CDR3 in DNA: TGCGCCAGCAGCCGCGGGACAGTGGGGGAAAAACTGTTTTTT. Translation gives CASSRGTVGEKLFF.

CDR3 region: CASSSPGEAFF. The CDR3 nucleotides are TGTGCCAGCAGTTCGCCGGGCGAAGCTTTCTTT. The chain carries TRBV6-5 and TRBJ1-1, with no clear D. Per the germline V gene, CDR1 is MNHEY and CDR2 is SVGAGI. Trimming stripped 4 bases from V and 8 bases from J, with 8 bases between. The CDR3 covers 11 residues.

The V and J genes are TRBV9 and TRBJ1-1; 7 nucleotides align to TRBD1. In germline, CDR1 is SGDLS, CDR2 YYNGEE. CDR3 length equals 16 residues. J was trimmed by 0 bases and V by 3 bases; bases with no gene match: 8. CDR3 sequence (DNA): TGTGCCAGCAGCGCCGGGACAGAAGAGCTGAACACTGAAGCTTTCTTT. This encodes CASSAGTEELNTEAFF. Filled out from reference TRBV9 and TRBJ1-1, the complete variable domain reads DSGVTQTPKHLITATGQRVTLRCSPRSGDLSVYWYQQSLDQGLQFLIQYYNGEERAKGNILERFSAQQFPDLHSELNLSSLELGDSALYFCASSAGTEELNTEAFFGQGTRLTVV.

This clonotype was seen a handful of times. The CDR3 DNA is TGTGCCAGCAGTGTATTCCGAAACACTGAAGCTTTCTTT. It yields the protein CASSVFRNTEAFF. V is TRBV6-1 and J is TRBJ1-1; D ambiguous. The CDR3 covers 13 residues. CDR1 and CDR2 (germline): MNHNS, SASEGT. V was shortened by 4 bases and J by 2 bases, with 8 bases between the two germline ends.

In DNA, the CDR3 is TGTGCCAGCAGCCCCCCTGATCCGGACAACATTCAGTACTTC. Translated, it gives CASSPPDPDNIQYF. The chain uses TRBV9 and TRBJ2-4; D unresolved. Germline values: CDR1 SGDLS, CDR2 YYNGEE. This CDR3 has 14 residues. Trimming shortened V by 4 bases and J by 7 bases, and 15 bases separated the two germline ends. The full variable domain, rest sourced from reference TRBV9 and TRBJ2-4, is DSGVTQTPKHLITATGQRVTLRCSPRSGDLSVYWYQQSLDQGLQFLIQYYNGEERAKGNILERFSAQQFPDLHSELNLSSLELGDSALYFCASSPPDPDNIQYFGAGTRLSVL.

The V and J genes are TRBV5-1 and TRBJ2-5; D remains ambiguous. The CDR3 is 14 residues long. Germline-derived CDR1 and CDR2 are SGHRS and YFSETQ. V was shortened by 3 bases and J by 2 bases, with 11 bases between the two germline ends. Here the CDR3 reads CASSSDLLQETQYF. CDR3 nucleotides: TGCGCCAGCAGCTCCGACCTGTTACAAGAGACCCAGTACTTC.

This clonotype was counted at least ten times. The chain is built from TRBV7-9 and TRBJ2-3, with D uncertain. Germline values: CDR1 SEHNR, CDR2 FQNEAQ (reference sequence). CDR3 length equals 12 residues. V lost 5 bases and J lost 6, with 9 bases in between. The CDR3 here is CASSPLSDTQYF. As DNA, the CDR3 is TGTGCCAGCAGCCCATTATCCGATACGCAGTATTTT.